This entry concerns a single TCR beta chain. Sequenced by immunoSEQ multiplex PCR; TCRdb stores in-frame clones only, minus some. Among about 95,000 clones listed, about 68% were seen once. These data are taken from a study of shared clonotypes between healthy human individuals. Sample: memory CD8+ T cells sorted from blood. Sample subset: CD45RO+ cells pooled with CCR7-negative TemRA cells. This clonotype originated in a man aged 25 to 40 in good health.

The CDR3 nucleotides are TGTGCCAGCAGCCGGGGACTAGCGGGATCAGATACGCAGTATTTT. Its protein is CASSRGLAGSDTQYF. The chain uses TRBV5-5 and TRBJ2-3, with 13 bases that match TRBD2. Germline V gene lookup returns CDR1 SGHKS and CDR2 YYEKEE (reference sequence). With 4 bases clipped from V and 4 bases from J, the junction kept 3 bases outside the gene matches. This CDR3 is built from 15 residues. Full variable domain (rest looked up from reference TRBV5-5 and TRBJ2-3): DAGVTQSPTHLIKTRGQQVTLRCSPISGHKSVSWYQQVLGQGPQFIFQYYEKEERGRGNFPDRFSARQFPNYSSELNVNALLLGDSALYLCASSRGLAGSDTQYFGPGTRLTVL.